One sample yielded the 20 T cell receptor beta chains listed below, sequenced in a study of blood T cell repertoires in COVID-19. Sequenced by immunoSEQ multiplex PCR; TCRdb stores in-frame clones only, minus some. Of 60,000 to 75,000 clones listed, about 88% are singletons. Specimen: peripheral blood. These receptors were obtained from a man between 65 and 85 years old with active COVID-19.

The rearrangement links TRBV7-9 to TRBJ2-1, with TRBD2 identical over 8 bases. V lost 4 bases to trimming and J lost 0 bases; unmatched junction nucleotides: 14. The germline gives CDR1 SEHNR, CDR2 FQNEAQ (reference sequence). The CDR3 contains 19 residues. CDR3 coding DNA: TGTGCCAGCAGCTCGCCCCCGGGGGGGGGAAAGAGCTCCTACAATGAGCAGTTCTTC. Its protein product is CASSSPPGGGKSSYNEQFF.

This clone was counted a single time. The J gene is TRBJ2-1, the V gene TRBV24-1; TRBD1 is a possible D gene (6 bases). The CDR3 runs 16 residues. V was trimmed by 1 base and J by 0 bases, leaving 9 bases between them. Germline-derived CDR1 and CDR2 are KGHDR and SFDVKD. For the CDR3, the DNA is TGTGCCACCAGTGATTTCGCGACAGGCTCCTACAATGAGCAGTTCTTC. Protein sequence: CATSDFATGSYNEQFF.

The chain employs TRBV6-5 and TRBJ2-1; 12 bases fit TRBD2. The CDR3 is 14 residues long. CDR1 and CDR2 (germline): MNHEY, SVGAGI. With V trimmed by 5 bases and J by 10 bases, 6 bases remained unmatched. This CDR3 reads CASSRGLAGREQFF. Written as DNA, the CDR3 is TGTGCCAGCAGTAGGGGACTAGCGGGCAGGGAGCAGTTCTTC.

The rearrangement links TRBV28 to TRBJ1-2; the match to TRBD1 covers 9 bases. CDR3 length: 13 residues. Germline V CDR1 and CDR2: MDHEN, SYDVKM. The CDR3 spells CVTGGLLNYGYTF. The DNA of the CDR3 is TGTGTAACAGGGGGCCTTCTTAACTATGGCTACACCTTC.

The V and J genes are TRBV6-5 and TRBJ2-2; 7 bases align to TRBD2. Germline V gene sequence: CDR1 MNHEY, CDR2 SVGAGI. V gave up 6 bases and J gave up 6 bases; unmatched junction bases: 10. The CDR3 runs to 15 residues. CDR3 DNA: TGTGCCAGCAGGGCCGGGAGGCTAGGGGCCGGGGAGCTGTTTTTT. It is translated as CASRAGRLGAGELFF.

The CDR3 sequence: CAWSVPGTGYGYTF. Here the CDR3 DNA reads TGTGCCTGGAGTGTACCAGGTACTGGGTATGGCTACACCTTC. V is TRBV30 and J is TRBJ1-2, with D unresolved. The CDR3 is made up of 14 amino acids. Germline V gene data show CDR1 as GTSNPN and CDR2 as SVGIG (reference sequence). The V and J ends lost 0 bases and 5 bases respectively, with 13 bases between them.

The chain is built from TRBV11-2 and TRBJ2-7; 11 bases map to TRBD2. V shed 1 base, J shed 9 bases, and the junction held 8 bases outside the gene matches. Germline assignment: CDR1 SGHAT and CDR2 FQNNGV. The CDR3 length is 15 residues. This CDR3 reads CASSLGTSGSGVQYF. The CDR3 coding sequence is TGTGCCAGCAGCTTAGGCACTAGCGGGAGCGGCGTGCAGTACTTC.

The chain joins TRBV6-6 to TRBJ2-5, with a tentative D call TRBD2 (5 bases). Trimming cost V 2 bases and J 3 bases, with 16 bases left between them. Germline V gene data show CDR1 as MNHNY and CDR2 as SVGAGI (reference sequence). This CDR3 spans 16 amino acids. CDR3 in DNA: TGTGCCAGCAGTTACACTCCCCGGGGTTTTGAAGAGACCCAGTACTTC. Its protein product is CASSYTPRGFEETQYF.

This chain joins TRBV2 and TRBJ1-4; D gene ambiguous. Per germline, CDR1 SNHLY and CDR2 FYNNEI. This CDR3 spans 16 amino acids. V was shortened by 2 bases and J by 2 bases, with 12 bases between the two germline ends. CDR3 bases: TGTGCCAGCAGTGAATTAGGACTTCGGACTAATGAAAAACTGTTTTTT. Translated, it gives CASSELGLRTNEKLFF.

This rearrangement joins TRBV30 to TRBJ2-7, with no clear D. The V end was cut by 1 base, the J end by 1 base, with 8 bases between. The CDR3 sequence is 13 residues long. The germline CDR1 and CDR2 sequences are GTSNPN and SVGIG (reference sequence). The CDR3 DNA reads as TGTGCCTGGAGTGGCGGCTGGTCCTACGAGCAGTACTTC. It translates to CAWSGGWSYEQYF. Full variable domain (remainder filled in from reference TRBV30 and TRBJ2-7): SQTIHQWPATLVQPVGSPLSLECTVEGTSNPNLYWYRQAAGRGLQLLFYSVGIGQISSEVPQNLSASRPQDRQFILSSKKLLLSDSGFYLCAWSGGWSYEQYFGPGTRLTVT.

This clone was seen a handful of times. CDR3 residues: CARSQPGTANTGELFF. The CDR3 DNA reads as TGTGCCAGAAGCCAACCCGGGACAGCGAACACCGGGGAGCTGTTTTTT. The V call is TRBV5-3, the J call TRBJ2-2, with 7 nucleotides matching TRBD1. TRBV5-3 is placed among ORFs of uncertain function. V lost 4 bases, J lost 0 bases, and 6 bases stayed unmatched. CDR3 size: 16 residues.

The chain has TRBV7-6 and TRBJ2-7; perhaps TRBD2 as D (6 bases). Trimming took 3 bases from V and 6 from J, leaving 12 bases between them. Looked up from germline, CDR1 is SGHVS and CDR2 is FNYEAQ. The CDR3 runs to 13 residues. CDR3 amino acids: CASSLATSGEQYF. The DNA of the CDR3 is TGTGCCAGCAGCTTGGCGACTAGTGGCGAGCAGTACTTC. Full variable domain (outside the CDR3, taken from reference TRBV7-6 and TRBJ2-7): GAGVSQSPRYKVTKRGQDVALRCDPISGHVSLYWYRQALGQGPEFLTYFNYEAQQDKSGLPNDRFSAERPEGSISTLTIQRTEQRDSAMYRCASSLATSGEQYFGPGTRLTVT.

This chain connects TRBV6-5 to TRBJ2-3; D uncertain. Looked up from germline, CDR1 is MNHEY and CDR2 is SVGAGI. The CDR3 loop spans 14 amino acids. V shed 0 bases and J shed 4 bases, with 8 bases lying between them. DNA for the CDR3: TGTGCCAGCAGTTACTCGTACAGAGCAGATACGCAGTATTTT. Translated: CASSYSYRADTQYF.

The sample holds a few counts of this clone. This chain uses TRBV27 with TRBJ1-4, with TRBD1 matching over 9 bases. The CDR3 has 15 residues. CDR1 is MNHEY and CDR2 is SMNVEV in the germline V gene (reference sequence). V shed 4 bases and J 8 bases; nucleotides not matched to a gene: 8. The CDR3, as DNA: TGTGCCAGCAGTTCCCAGACAGGGGGGCAGGAAAAACTGTTTTTT. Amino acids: CASSSQTGGQEKLFF.

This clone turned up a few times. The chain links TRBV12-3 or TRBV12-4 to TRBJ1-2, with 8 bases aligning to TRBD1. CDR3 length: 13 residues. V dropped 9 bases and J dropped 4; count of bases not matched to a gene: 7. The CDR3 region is CASTDRVGYGYTF. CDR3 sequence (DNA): TGTGCCAGTACGGACAGGGTAGGCTATGGCTACACCTTC.

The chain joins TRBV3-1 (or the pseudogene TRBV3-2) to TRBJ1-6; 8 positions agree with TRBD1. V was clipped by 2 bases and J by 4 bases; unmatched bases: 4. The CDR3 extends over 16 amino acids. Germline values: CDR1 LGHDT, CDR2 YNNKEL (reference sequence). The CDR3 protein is CASSQQQGAYNSPLHF. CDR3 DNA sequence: TGTGCCAGCAGCCAACAGCAGGGGGCTTATAATTCACCCCTCCACTTT.

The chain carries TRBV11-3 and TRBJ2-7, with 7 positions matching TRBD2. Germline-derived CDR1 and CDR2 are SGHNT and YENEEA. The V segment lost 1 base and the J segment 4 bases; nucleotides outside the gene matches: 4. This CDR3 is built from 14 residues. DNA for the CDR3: TGTGCCAGCAGCTTAGGGGGACTACCATACGAGCAGTACTTC. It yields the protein CASSLGGLPYEQYF.

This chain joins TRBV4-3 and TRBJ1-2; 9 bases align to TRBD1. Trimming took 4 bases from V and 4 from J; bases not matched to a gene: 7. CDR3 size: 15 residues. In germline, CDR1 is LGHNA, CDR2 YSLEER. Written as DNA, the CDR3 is TGCGCCAGCAGCCCAAACAGGGGGCATGGCTATGGCTACACCTTC. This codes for CASSPNRGHGYGYTF.

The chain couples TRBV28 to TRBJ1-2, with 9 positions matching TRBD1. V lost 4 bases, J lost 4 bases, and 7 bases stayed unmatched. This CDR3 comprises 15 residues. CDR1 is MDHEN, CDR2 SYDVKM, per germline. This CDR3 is CASSSGTGQFYGYTF. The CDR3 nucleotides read TGTGCCAGCAGTTCGGGGACAGGGCAATTCTATGGCTACACCTTC.

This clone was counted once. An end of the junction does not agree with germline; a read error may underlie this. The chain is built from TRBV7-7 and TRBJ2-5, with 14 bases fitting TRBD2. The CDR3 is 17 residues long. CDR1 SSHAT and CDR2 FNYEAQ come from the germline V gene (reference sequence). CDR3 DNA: TGTGCTAGCAGCTTAGGACTAGCGGGAGGCACCCAAGAGACCCAGTACTTC. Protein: CASSLGLAGGTQETQYF.